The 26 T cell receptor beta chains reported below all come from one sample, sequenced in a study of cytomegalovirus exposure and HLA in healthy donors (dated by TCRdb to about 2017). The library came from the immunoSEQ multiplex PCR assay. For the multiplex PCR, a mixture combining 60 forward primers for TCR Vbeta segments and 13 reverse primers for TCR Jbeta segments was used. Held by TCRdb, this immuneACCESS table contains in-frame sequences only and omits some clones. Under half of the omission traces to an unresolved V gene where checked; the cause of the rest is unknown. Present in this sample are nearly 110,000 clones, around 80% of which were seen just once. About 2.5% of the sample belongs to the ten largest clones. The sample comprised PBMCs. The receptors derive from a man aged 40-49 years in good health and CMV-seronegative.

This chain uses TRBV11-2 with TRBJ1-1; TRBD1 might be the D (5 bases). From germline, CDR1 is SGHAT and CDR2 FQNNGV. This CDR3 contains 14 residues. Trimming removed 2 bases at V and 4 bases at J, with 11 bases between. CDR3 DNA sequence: TGTGCCAGCAGCTTATTTTCGGGGGGCACTGAAGCTTTCTTT. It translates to CASSLFSGGTEAFF.

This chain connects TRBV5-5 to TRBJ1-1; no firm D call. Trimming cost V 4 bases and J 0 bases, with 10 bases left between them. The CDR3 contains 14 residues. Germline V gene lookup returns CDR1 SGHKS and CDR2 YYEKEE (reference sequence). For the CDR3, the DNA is TGTGCCAGCAGCATGGGAGTCATGAACACTGAAGCTTTCTTT. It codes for CASSMGVMNTEAFF.

The CDR3 nucleotides are TGTGCCAGCAGTGAAAGATGGCGGCGGGGGGGTCTTTTTGGCAAAAACATTCAGTACTTC. Its protein is CASSERWRRGGLFGKNIQYF. V is TRBV2 and J is TRBJ2-4; the match to TRBD2 covers 9 bases. Per the germline V gene, CDR1 is SNHLY and CDR2 is FYNNEI. The CDR3 contains 20 residues. Trimming at V came to 2 bases and at J to 3 bases, leaving 17 bases not matched to a gene.

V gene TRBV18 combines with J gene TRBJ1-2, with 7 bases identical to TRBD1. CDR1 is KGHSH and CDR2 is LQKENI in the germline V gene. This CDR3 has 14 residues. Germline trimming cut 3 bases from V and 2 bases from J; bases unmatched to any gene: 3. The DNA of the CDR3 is TGTGCCAGCTCACCGACAGGGATGAACTATGGCTACACCTTC. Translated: CASSPTGMNYGYTF.

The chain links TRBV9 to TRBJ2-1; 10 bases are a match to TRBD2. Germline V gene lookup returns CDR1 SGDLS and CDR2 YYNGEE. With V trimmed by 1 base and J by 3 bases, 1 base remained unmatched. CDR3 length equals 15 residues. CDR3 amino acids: CASSVRLAGYNEQFF. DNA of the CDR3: TGTGCCAGCAGCGTAAGACTAGCGGGCTACAATGAGCAGTTCTTC.

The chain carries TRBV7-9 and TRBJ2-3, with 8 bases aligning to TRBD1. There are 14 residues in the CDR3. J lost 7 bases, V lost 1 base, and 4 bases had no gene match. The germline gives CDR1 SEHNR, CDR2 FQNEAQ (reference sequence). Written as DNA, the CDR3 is TGTGCCAGCAGCTTAGGCCAGGGGGCGCATACGCAGTATTTT. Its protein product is CASSLGQGAHTQYF.

CDR3 DNA sequence: TGTGCCAGCAGAAGTCGACGGGACAGACATAATTCACCCCTCCACTTT. Residues: CASRSRRDRHNSPLHF. This chain links TRBV2 with TRBJ1-6, with TRBD1 matching over 7 bases. The CDR3 extends over 16 amino acids. Germline CDR1 SNHLY, CDR2 FYNNEI. J lost 5 bases, V lost 6 bases, and 10 bases had no gene match. The whole variable domain, remainder taken from reference TRBV2 and TRBJ1-6, is EPEVTQTPSHQVTQMGQEVILRCVPISNHLYFYWYRQILGQKVEFLVSFYNNEISEKSEIFDDQFSVERPDGSNFTLKIRSTKLEDSAMYFCASRSRRDRHNSPLHFGNGTRLTVT.

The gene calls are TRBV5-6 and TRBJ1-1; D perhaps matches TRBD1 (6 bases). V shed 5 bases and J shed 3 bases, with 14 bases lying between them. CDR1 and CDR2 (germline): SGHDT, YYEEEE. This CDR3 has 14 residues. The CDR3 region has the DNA TGTGCCAGCAGTCAAATACAGGGAGACACTGAAGCTTTCTTT. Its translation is CASSQIQGDTEAFF.

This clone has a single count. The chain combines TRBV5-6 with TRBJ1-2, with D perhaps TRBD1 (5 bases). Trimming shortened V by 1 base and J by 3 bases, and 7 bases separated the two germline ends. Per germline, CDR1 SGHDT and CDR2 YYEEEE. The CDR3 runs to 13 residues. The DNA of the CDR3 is TGTGCCAGCAGCTTGACAGGTGACTATGGCTACACCTTC. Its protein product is CASSLTGDYGYTF.

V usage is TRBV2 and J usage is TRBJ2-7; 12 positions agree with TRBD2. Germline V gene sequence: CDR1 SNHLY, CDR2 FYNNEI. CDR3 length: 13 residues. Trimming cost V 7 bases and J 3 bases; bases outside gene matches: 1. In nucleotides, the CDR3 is TGTGCCAGCACTAGCGGGGGGGGCTACGAGCAGTACTTC. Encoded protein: CASTSGGGYEQYF.

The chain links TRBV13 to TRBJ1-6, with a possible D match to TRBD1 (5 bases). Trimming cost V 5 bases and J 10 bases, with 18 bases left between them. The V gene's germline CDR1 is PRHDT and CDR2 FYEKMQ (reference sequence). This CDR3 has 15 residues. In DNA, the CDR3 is TGTGCCAGCAGCGGGGCCGGGGGGACGCAGTCACCCCTCCACTTT. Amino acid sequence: CASSGAGGTQSPLHF.

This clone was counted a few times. For the CDR3, the DNA is TGTGCCAGCTCACCTCCGCGCCGTGGCGGCCTGAATCAGCCCCAGCATTTT. This codes for CASSPPRRGGLNQPQHF. The chain carries TRBV18 and TRBJ1-5; D remains unclear. V lost 3 bases and J lost 4, with 19 bases in between. Germline CDR1 KGHSH, CDR2 LQKENI. The CDR3 covers 17 residues.

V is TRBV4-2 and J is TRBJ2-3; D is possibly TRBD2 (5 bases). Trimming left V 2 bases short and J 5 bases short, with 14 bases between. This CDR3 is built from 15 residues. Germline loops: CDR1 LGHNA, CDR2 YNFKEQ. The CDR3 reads CASSQSYTRGDTQYF. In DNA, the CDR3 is TGTGCCAGCAGCCAATCTTACACTAGAGGAGATACGCAGTATTTT.

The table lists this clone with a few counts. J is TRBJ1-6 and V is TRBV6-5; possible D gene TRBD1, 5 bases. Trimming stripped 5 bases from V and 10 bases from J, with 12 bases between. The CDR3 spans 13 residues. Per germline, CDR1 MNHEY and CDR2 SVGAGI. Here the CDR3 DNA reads TGTGCCAGCAGTACTACAGGTCGCTCACCCCTCCACTTT. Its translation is CASSTTGRSPLHF.

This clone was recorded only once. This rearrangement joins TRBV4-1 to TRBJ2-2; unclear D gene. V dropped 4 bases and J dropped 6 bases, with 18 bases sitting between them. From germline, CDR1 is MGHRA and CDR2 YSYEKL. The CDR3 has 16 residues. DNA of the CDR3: TGCGCCAGCAGCCCCCTATCCGGTTTTCTGTCCGGGGAGCTGTTTTTT. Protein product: CASSPLSGFLSGELFF.

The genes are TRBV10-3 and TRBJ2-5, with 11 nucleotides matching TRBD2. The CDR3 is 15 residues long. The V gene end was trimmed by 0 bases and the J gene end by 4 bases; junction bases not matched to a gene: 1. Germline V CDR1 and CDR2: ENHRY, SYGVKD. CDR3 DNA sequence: TGTGCCATCAGTGAGTCGCTAGCGGGGGGAGAGACCCAGTACTTC. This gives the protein CAISESLAGGETQYF.

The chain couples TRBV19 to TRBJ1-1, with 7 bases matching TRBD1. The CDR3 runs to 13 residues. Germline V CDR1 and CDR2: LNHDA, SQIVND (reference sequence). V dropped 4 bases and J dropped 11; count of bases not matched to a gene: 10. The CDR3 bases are TGTGCCAGTAGTACCCAGGACAGGCCGTCGGCTTTCTTT. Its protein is CASSTQDRPSAFF.

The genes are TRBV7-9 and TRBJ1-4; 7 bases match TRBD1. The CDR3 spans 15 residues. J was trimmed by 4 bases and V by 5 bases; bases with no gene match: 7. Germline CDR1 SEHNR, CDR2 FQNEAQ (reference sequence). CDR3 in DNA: TGTGCCAGCAGCCGTCGGGACAGCCGTAATGAAAAACTGTTTTTT. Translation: CASSRRDSRNEKLFF.

The chain's CDR3 is CASSQDGSGGAKDTQYF. In nucleotides, the CDR3 is TGTGCCAGCAGCCAAGATGGCAGCGGGGGGGCCAAGGATACGCAGTATTTT. This chain links TRBV4-2 with TRBJ2-3; 10 bases fit TRBD2. The J segment lost 6 bases and the V segment lost 0 bases, leaving 9 bases of the junction unmatched. Germline CDR1 LGHNA, CDR2 YNFKEQ. This CDR3 spans 17 amino acids.

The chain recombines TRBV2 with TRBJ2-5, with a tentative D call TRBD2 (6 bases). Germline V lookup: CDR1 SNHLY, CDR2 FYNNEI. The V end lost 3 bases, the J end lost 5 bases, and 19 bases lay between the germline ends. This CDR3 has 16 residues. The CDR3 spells CASSDYRRGGLETQYF. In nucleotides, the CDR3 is TGTGCCAGCAGTGATTACCGCAGAGGAGGGTTGGAGACCCAGTACTTC.

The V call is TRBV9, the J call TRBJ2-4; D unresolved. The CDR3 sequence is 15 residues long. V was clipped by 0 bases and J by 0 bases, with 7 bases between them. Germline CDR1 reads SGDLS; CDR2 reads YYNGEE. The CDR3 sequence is CASSVAGAAKNIQYF. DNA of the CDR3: TGTGCCAGCAGCGTAGCGGGTGCAGCCAAAAACATTCAGTACTTC. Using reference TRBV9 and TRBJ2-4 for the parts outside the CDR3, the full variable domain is DSGVTQTPKHLITATGQRVTLRCSPRSGDLSVYWYQQSLDQGLQFLIQYYNGEERAKGNILERFSAQQFPDLHSELNLSSLELGDSALYFCASSVAGAAKNIQYFGAGTRLSVL.

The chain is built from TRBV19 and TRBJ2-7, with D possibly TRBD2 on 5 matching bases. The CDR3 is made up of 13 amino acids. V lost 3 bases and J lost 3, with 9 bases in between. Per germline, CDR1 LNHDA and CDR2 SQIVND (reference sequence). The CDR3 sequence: CASSMNEGYEQYF. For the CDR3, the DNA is TGTGCCAGTAGTATGAATGAGGGCTACGAGCAGTACTTC.

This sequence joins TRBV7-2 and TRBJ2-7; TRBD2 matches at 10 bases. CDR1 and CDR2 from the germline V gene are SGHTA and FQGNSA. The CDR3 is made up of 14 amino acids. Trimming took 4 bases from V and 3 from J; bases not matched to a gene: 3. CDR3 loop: CASSSASGGYEQYF. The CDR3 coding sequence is TGTGCCAGCAGCTCAGCTAGCGGGGGCTACGAGCAGTACTTC.

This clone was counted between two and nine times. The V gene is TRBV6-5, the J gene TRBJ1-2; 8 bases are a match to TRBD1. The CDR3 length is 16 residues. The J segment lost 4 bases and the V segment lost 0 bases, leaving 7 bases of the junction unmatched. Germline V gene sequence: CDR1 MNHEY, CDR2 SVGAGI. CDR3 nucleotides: TGTGCCAGCAGTTACTCGATTGGACAGGGATCCTATGGCTACACCTTC. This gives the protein CASSYSIGQGSYGYTF.

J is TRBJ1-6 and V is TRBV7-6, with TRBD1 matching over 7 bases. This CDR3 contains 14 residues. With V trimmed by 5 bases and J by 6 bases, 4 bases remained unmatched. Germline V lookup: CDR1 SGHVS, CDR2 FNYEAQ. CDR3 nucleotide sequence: TGTGCCAGCAGCAAGGGACAGCCTAATTCACCCCTCCACTTT. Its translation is CASSKGQPNSPLHF.

In DNA form, the CDR3 reads TGTGCCACCAGGGGGGCAGGGTTCACTGAAGCTTTCTTT. This encodes CATRGAGFTEAFF. The V and J genes are TRBV6-1 and TRBJ1-1, with 7 bases matching TRBD1. The germline gives CDR1 MNHNS, CDR2 SASEGT. Germline trimming cut 10 bases from V and 4 bases from J; bases unmatched to any gene: 9. The CDR3 totals 13 residues.